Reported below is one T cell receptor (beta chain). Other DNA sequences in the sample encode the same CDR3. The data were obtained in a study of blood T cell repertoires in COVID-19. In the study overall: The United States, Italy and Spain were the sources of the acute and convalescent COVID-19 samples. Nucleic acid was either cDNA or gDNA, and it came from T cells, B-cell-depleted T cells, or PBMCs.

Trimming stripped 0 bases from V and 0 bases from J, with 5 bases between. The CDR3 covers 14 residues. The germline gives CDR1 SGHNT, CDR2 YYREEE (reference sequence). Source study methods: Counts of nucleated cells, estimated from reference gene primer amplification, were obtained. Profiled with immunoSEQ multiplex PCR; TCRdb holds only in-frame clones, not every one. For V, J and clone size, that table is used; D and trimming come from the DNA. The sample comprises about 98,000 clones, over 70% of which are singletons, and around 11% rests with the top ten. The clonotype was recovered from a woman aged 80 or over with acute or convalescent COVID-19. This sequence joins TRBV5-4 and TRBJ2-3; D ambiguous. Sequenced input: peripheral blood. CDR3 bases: TGTGCCAGCAGCTTGGGCGGTAGCACAGATACGCAGTATTTT. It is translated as CASSLGGSTDTQYF. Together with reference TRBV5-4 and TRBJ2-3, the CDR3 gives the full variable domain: ETGVTQSPTHLIKTRGQQVTLRCSSQSGHNTVSWYQQALGQGPQFIFQYYREEENGRGNFPPRFSGLQFPNYSSELNVNALELDDSALYLCASSLGGSTDTQYFGPGTRLTVL.